Given below is one T cell receptor (beta chain) in context. Only in-frame clones appear in the TCRdb table, and some are missing; sequencing was by immunoSEQ multiplex PCR. Here the sample spans about 330,000 clones, 80% to 90% being singletons. The data stem from a study of blood T cell repertoires in COVID-19. The overall study: Researchers got acute and convalescent COVID-19 samples from the United States, Italy and Spain. PBMCs, B-cell-depleted T cells, or T cells provided the cDNA or gDNA that made up the material.

Germline V gene data show CDR1 as MNHEY and CDR2 as SMNVEV (reference sequence). The V gene lost 3 bases and the J gene lost 5 bases, with 10 bases spanning the gap. The CDR3 extends over 13 amino acids. The sample comprised peripheral blood. V and J are TRBV27 and TRBJ1-1, with D possibly TRBD1 on 6 matching bases. This TCR was recovered from a woman in her fifties or sixties with acute or convalescent COVID-19. DNA for the CDR3: TGTGCCAGCAGTTTGCAGGGGAAGACTGAAGCTTTCTTT. Translating it yields CASSLQGKTEAFF.